Listed below are T cell receptor beta chains from one sample, sequenced in a study of T-cell memory formation after mild COVID-19. TCRdb reprocessed the 5' RACE reads with MiXCR, giving one entry per CDR3 protein. The top ten clones hold 28% of a sample with roughly 110,000 distinct CDR3 sequences, approximately 15% of them seen once. Sequencing was carried out using PBMCs or a T cell subset sorted from them (not recorded which). The source is an adult woman who had mild COVID-19 (a few samples of this study predate the infection). Cell type and time point are not known. The CDR3 runs from the conserved cysteine through the conserved F or W. D genes are given only for firm matches. Expanded clones are given a class, and other clones once, few, many or no size at all.

V,size,D,J,DNA,CDR3
TRBV11-3,.,.,TRBJ1-1,TGTGCCAGCAGCCTTAATGGGGTACCCACTGAAGCTTTCTTT,CASSLNGVPTEAFF
TRBV7-9,.,TRBD1,TRBJ1-6,TGTGCCAGCAGCCGATATGGACAGGCTCCTAATTCACCCCTCCACTTT,CASSRYGQAPNSPLHF
TRBV5-1,many,.,TRBJ2-3,TGTGCCAGCAGCTTGGTCGCAGATACGCAGTATTTT,CASSLVADTQYF
TRBV29-1,few,.,TRBJ2-1,TGCAGCGTTTTCGATAGACTCTACAATGAGCAGTTCTTC,CSVFDRLYNEQFF
TRBV5-1,.,.,TRBJ2-7,TGCGCCAGCGCCCTAGGCTACGAGCAGTACTTC,CASALGYEQYF
TRBV7-2,.,.,TRBJ2-3,TGTGCCAGCAGCTTCTTCCAAGATACGCAGTATTTT,CASSFFQDTQYF
TRBV4-2,few,.,TRBJ2-3,TGTGCCAGCAGCCAAGCCGATCCCCCAGATACGCAGTATTTT,CASSQADPPDTQYF
TRBV2,few,TRBD2,TRBJ2-1,TGTGCCAGCATTACCGAACTAGCGGGGAGGTGGGATGAGCAGTTCTTC,CASITELAGRWDEQFF
TRBV4-1,.,.,TRBJ1-2,TGCGCCAGCAGCCAAGCTGGGGGAGCGTATGGCTACACCTTC,CASSQAGGAYGYTF
TRBV5-1,.,.,TRBJ2-5,TGCGCCAGCAGCCCCCTTCATGGGGCAGAGACCCAGTACTTC,CASSPLHGAETQYF